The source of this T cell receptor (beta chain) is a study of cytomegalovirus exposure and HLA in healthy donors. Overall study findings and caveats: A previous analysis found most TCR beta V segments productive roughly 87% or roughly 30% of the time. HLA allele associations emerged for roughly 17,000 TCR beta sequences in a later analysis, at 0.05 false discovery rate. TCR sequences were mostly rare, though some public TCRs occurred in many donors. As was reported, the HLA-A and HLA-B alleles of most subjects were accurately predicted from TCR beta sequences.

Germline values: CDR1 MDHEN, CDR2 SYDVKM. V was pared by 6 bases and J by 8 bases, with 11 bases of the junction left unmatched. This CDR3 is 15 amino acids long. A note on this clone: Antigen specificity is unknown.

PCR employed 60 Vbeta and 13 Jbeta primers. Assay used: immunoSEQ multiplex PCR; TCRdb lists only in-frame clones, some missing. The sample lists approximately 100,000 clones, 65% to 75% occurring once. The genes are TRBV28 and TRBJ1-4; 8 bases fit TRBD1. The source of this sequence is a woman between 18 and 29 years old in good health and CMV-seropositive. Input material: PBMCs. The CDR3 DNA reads TGTGCCAGCAGAACCCCGGACAGGGCGGTCGAAAAACTGTTTTTT. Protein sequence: CASRTPDRAVEKLFF. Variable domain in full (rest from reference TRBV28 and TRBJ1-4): DVKVTQSSRYLVKRTGEKVFLECVQDMDHENMFWYRQDPGLGLRLIYFSYDVKMKEKGDIPEGYSVSREKKERFSLILESASTNQTSMYLCASRTPDRAVEKLFFGSGTQLSVL.